This T cell receptor beta chain was found in a study of shared clonotypes between healthy human individuals. Naive-designated CD8 cells lacked CD45RO, were positively enriched for CCR7, and omitted terminally differentiated effector memory CD45RA+ cells. Points on this clone: The antigen is unknown. The sample holds other DNA sequences that translate to the same CDR3.

Study results and limitations: Between a few donors, naive CD4 clonotypes were shared at a level of approximately 5%.

Clones were read by immunoSEQ multiplex PCR, and TCRdb kept only the in-frame ones, dropping some. The sample lists about 2.1 million clones, 90% to 95% occurring once. Germline-derived CDR1 and CDR2 are LNHDA and SQIVND (reference sequence). CDR3 length equals 14 residues. V shed 0 bases and J shed 3 bases, with 8 bases lying between them. The specimen was naive CD8+ T cells from PBMCs. This TCR derives from a man between 18 and 29 years old in good health. Some clones in this sample may be carry-over from other donors' samples. This rearrangement joins TRBV19 to TRBJ1-1, with a possible D match to TRBD1 (5 bases). The CDR3 spells CASSIDSGDTEAFF. CDR3 DNA sequence: TGTGCCAGTAGTATAGATTCGGGGGACACTGAAGCTTTCTTT.